This TCR beta chain was sequenced in a study of blood T cell repertoires in COVID-19. Sequencing used immunoSEQ multiplex PCR; TCRdb keeps in-frame clones, though not all of them. The table has 75,000 to 95,000 clones, about two thirds seen once. The sample comprised peripheral blood. The clonotype comes from a woman aged 55-70 years in a cohort sampled during active or convalescent COVID-19.

CDR3 amino acids: CASSSDRGRVYGYTF. The DNA of the CDR3 is TGTGCCAGCAGTTCGGACAGGGGGCGCGTCTATGGCTACACCTTC. The chain links TRBV28 to TRBJ1-2, with TRBD1 matching over 11 bases. From germline, CDR1 is MDHEN and CDR2 SYDVKM. V dropped 4 bases and J dropped 4; count of bases not matched to a gene: 5. This CDR3 region has 15 residues.